The 15 T cell receptor beta chains below were found in one sample sequenced in a study of blood T cell repertoires in COVID-19. Profiled with immunoSEQ multiplex PCR; TCRdb holds only in-frame clones, not every one. The sample comprises 200,000 or so clones, roughly 84% of which are singletons, and roughly 2.4% rests with the top ten. The sample taken for sequencing was peripheral blood. The receptor source for this set is a woman in her sixties with acute or convalescent COVID-19.

This clone was seen only once. The chain uses TRBV30 and TRBJ1-3; possibly TRBD1 for D (6 bases). Germline CDR1 reads GTSNPN; CDR2 reads SVGIG (reference sequence). This CDR3 comprises 18 residues. Trimming cost V 4 bases and J 0 bases, with 22 bases left between them. The CDR3 nucleotides read TGTGCCTGGATCCGTAGCCGGGACAACCGACGCTCTGGAAACACCATATATTTT. Its translation: CAWIRSRDNRRSGNTIYF.

This clone has a single count. The chain uses TRBV3-1 (or the pseudogene TRBV3-2) and TRBJ2-1; D possibly corresponds to TRBD2 (6 bases). This CDR3 is 13 amino acids long. V lost 6 bases, J lost 9 bases, and 15 bases lay in between. Germline loops: CDR1 LGHDT, CDR2 YNNKEL (reference sequence). CDR3 DNA sequence: TGTGCCAGCAGGAGACCCCCCGGGAGTGAGCAGTTCTTC. This translates into CASRRPPGSEQFF.

V and J are TRBV29-1 and TRBJ1-1; 10 positions agree with TRBD1. This CDR3 has 14 residues. Trimming cost V 8 bases and J 3 bases; bases outside gene matches: 9. Germline V gene data show CDR1 as SQVTM and CDR2 as ANQGSEA. CDR3 sequence (DNA): TGCAGCTCAAAGGGACAGGGGCACGACACTGAAGCTTTCTTT. Translation: CSSKGQGHDTEAFF.

The V gene is TRBV19, the J gene TRBJ1-2; weak D call: TRBD1 (6 bases). V lost 3 bases to trimming and J lost 4 bases, with 15 bases between them. There are 15 residues in the CDR3. Germline loops: CDR1 LNHDA, CDR2 SQIVND (reference sequence). CDR3 amino acids: CASSMVSEQGYGYTF. DNA of the CDR3: TGTGCCAGTAGTATGGTTTCGGAACAGGGCTATGGCTACACCTTC.

This clone was detected only once. This chain joins TRBV7-9 and TRBJ2-1, with 11 bases identical to TRBD2. The CDR3 consists of 18 residues. Germline CDR1 is SEHNR and CDR2 is FQNEAQ (reference sequence). Unmatched junction bases numbered 14, after V lost 5 bases and J lost 5 bases. CDR3 sequence (DNA): TGTGCCAGCAGCCCGAAACGACGTCTAGCGGGGGGCCACAATGAGCAGTTCTTC. Translated, it gives CASSPKRRLAGGHNEQFF. Looking up the rest from reference TRBV7-9 and TRBJ2-1 gives the full variable domain: DTGVSQNPRHKITKRGQNVTFRCDPISEHNRLYWYRQTLGQGPEFLTYFQNEAQLEKSRLLSDRFSAERPKGSFSTLEIQRTEQGDSAMYLCASSPKRRLAGGHNEQFFGPGTRLTVL.

J is TRBJ2-1 and V is TRBV7-3, with 11 positions matching TRBD2. The germline CDR1 and CDR2 sequences are SGHTA and FQGTGA. V lost 2 bases to trimming and J lost 8 bases; unmatched junction nucleotides: 2. The CDR3 has 14 residues. CDR3 coding DNA: TGTGCCAGCAGCTTATTAGCGGGGGGGCATGAGCAGTTCTTC. Its translation is CASSLLAGGHEQFF.

The V gene is TRBV12-3 or TRBV12-4, the J gene TRBJ1-2; unclear D gene. CDR3 length: 13 residues. The V gene lost 2 bases and the J gene lost 2 bases, with 6 bases spanning the gap. Here the CDR3 reads CASSLRLNYGYTF. CDR3 DNA: TGTGCCAGCAGTTTACGGTTAAACTATGGCTACACCTTC.

The chain employs TRBV7-2 and TRBJ2-3, with D tentatively TRBD2 (6 bases). The CDR3 has 14 residues. V was clipped by 5 bases and J by 2 bases, with 11 bases between them. Germline loops: CDR1 SGHTA, CDR2 FQGNSA. The DNA for the CDR3 is TGTGCCAGCAGCCCGGGAGTTTACACAGATACGCAGTATTTT. Protein product: CASSPGVYTDTQYF.

This rearrangement joins TRBV12-3 or TRBV12-4 to TRBJ1-3; no clear D. Trimming cost V 4 bases and J 2 bases, with 3 bases left between them. The CDR3 length is 12 residues. CDR3 coding DNA: TGTGCCAGCAGTTATACTGGAAACACCATATATTTT. This translates into CASSYTGNTIYF.

A remark on this clone: The same CDR3 also results from other DNA sequences found in this sample. The chain employs TRBV12-3 or TRBV12-4 and TRBJ2-5, with unresolved D. The CDR3 totals 13 residues. V was clipped by 3 bases and J by 1 base, with 6 bases between them. As DNA, the CDR3 is TGTGCCAGCAGTTTGGGCCTCCAAGAGACCCAGTACTTC. Translated, it gives CASSLGLQETQYF.

This chain connects TRBV6-2 or TRBV6-3 to TRBJ2-5; a possible D gene is TRBD1 (7 bases). The CDR3 totals 14 residues. Germline V gene data show CDR1 as MNHEY and CDR2 as SVGEGT. Between the trimmed V and J ends, which lost 4 bases and 5 bases, there was a span of 14 bases. CDR3 protein: CASSFTSRGETQYF. CDR3 DNA: TGTGCCAGCAGTTTCACTAGCAGGGGGGAGACCCAGTACTTC.

The V gene is TRBV5-6, the J gene TRBJ2-1, with 9 bases lining up with TRBD1. The CDR3 has 17 residues. CDR1 is SGHDT, CDR2 YYEEEE, per germline. V shed 0 bases and J 6 bases; nucleotides not matched to a gene: 10. The CDR3 nucleotides read TGTGCCAGCAGCTTGGGGGGCAGGACAGGGGTAGGCAATGAGCAGTTCTTC. Its translation is CASSLGGRTGVGNEQFF. Supplemented by reference TRBV5-6 and TRBJ2-1, the full variable domain reads DAGVTQSPTHLIKTRGQQVTLRCSPKSGHDTVSWYQQALGQGPQFIFQYYEEEERQRGNFPDRFSGHQFPNYSSELNVNALLLGDSALYLCASSLGGRTGVGNEQFFGPGTRLTVL.

This clone was detected a few times. This chain connects TRBV5-1 to TRBJ2-7; D perhaps matches TRBD1 (6 bases). The CDR3 sequence is 12 residues long. Germline V lookup: CDR1 SGHRS, CDR2 YFSETQ. Trimming pared 4 bases from V and 4 bases from J, leaving 9 bases between. As DNA, the CDR3 is TGCGCCAGCAGCAACAGGGATTACGAGCAGTACTTC. Its translation is CASSNRDYEQYF.

CDR3 sequence reads: CASSLRGGPGNLFF. The CDR3 bases are TGCGCCAGCAGCCTGAGGGGGGGGCCGGGAAACTTGTTCTTC. J is TRBJ2-1 and V is TRBV4-1; possibly TRBD2 for D (7 bases). CDR1 and CDR2 from the germline V gene are MGHRA and YSYEKL. V lost 4 bases and J 15 bases, leaving 22 bases between the germline ends. There are 14 residues in the CDR3.

The gene calls are TRBV6-1 and TRBJ1-4; a weak D match, TRBD1 (5 bases). The germline gives CDR1 MNHNS, CDR2 SASEGT. Trimming stripped 0 bases from V and 5 bases from J, with 22 bases between. The CDR3 length is 19 residues. The CDR3 DNA follows: TGTGCCAGCAGTGAAGCGCTTCAGTCATGGAGGGGTGGGAATGAAAAACTGTTTTTT. Amino acids: CASSEALQSWRGGNEKLFF.